These T cell receptor beta chains were read from a single sample in a study of T cells in Graves' hyperthyroidism and ophthalmopathy. One entry per CDR3 protein results from TCRdb running MiXCR on the multiplex PCR reads. The sample holds around 520,000 distinct CDR3 sequences, roughly 25% seen once. The specimen sequenced was blood. The receptors were sampled from a woman in her 30s with Graves' ophthalmopathy. CDR3s include the opening cysteine and the closing phenylalanine or tryptophan. A D gene is named only where the DNA matches it firmly. Some rows mark clone size as missing; the rest say once, few, many or name a class of expanded clone.

abundance,v_gene,j_gene,d_gene,CDR3nt,CDR3aa
many,TRBV27,TRBJ2-4,NA,TGTGCCAGCAGTCCCCCGGGATCAAACAACATTCAGTACTTC,CASSPPGSNNIQYF
once,TRBV6-1,TRBJ1-1,TRBD1,TGTGCCAGCACCAAGCAGAAGACAGGGGGTGAAGCTTTCTTT,CASTKQKTGGEAFF
many,TRBV7-8,TRBJ2-2,NA,TGTGCCAGCAGCTTAGTTCCAGGGAACACCGGGGAGCTGTTTTTT,CASSLVPGNTGELFF
few,TRBV7-8,TRBJ2-3,TRBD2,TGTGCCAGCAGCGGTAGCGGGGGAAGACGAGATACGCAGTATTTT,CASSGSGGRRDTQYF
few,TRBV3-1,TRBJ1-1,NA,TGTGCCAGCAGCCAAGACCCACAGGGAATGAACACTGAAGCTTTCTTT,CASSQDPQGMNTEAFF
NA,TRBV24-1,TRBJ2-5,NA,TGTGCCACCAGTGGGACGGGACGAGAGACCCAGTACTTC,CATSGTGRETQYF
many,TRBV25-1,TRBJ1-5,NA,TGTGCCAGCAGTGCCACAAACAATCAGCCCCAGCATTTT,CASSATNNQPQHF
many,TRBV14,TRBJ1-1,NA,TGTGCCAGCAGCCGGGAGGTGGGTCGGAACACTGAAGCTTTCTTT,CASSREVGRNTEAFF
NA,TRBV6-1,TRBJ1-1,TRBD1,TGTGCCAGCAGTGCCGAAGGACAGGGGTCGGACACTGAAGCTTTCTTT,CASSAEGQGSDTEAFF
NA,TRBV3-1,TRBJ1-1,TRBD1,TGTGCCAGCAGCCAAAGTGTGGAGGGGGCGTCTGAAGCTTTCTTT,CASSQSVEGASEAFF
many,TRBV29-1,TRBJ1-1,TRBD1,TGCAGCGTACGGACAGGGAACACTGAAGCTTTCTTT,CSVRTGNTEAFF
many,TRBV2,TRBJ2-2,NA,TGTGCCAGCAGTGAGGTCACCGGGGAGCTGTTTTTT,CASSEVTGELFF
few,TRBV20-1,TRBJ2-5,NA,TGCAGTGCCACGACTGACGGCCAAGAGACCCAGTACTTC,CSATTDGQETQYF
NA,TRBV12-3/TRBV12-4,TRBJ1-2,NA,TGTGCCAGCAGTCGCCGGGAGAAAGACGGCTACACCTTC,CASSRREKDGYTF
few,TRBV6-1,TRBJ2-7,NA,TGTGCCAGCAGTCGAGGGGGGGAGGACGACGAGCAGTACTTC,CASSRGGEDDEQYF
once,TRBV20-1,TRBJ2-7,TRBD2,TGCAGTGCTAGGGGACTAGCGGGACGGGAGCAGTACTTC,CSARGLAGREQYF
many,TRBV27,TRBJ1-2,NA,TGTGCCAGCAGTTTATACCCCACAGGCGGCCCCTATGGCTACACCTTC,CASSLYPTGGPYGYTF
many,TRBV5-1,TRBJ1-2,NA,TGCGCCAGCAGCTTGGAAGGGGGGACGGCCCATGGCTACACCTTC,CASSLEGGTAHGYTF
NA,TRBV4-1,TRBJ1-1,NA,TGCGCCAGCAGCCAAGCGGCGACAGGACTAGCGATTATGAACACTGAAGCTTTCTTT,CASSQAATGLAIMNTEAFF
many,TRBV2,TRBJ1-2,NA,TGTGCCAGCAGTGCCCCGTTGGATGGCTACACCTTC,CASSAPLDGYTF
many,TRBV19,TRBJ1-5,NA,TGTGCCAGTAGTATTAGGGAAATCAGGCCCCAGCATTTT,CASSIREIRPQHF
many,TRBV4-2,TRBJ2-5,NA,TGTGCCAGCAGCCAAAAGAAGGGCGGACAAGAGACCCAGTACTTC,CASSQKKGGQETQYF
many,TRBV19,TRBJ1-6,NA,TGTGCCAGTAAGGAGCCGGCAGGATCACCCCTCCACTTT,CASKEPAGSPLHF
few,TRBV20-1,TRBJ2-5,TRBD2,TGCAGTGCTAGTGTGGGGACTAGCGGTGGGTACCAAGAGACCCAGTACTTC,CSASVGTSGGYQETQYF
many,TRBV28,TRBJ1-2,NA,TGTGCCAGCAGTTCCACGGGGGAAGTCCCTGGCTACACCTTC,CASSSTGEVPGYTF